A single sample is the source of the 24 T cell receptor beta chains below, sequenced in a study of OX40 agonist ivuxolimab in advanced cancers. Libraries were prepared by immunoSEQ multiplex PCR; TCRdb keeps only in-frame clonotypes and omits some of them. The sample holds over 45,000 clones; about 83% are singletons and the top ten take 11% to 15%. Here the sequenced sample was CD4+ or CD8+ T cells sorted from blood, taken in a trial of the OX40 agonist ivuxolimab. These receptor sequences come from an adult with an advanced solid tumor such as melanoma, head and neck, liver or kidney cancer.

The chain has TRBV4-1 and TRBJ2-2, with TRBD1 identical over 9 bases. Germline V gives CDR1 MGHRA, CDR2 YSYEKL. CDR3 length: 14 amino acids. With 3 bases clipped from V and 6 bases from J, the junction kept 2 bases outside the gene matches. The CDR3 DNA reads TGCGCCAGCAGCCAGGGACAGGGTCCCGGGGAGCTGTTTTTT. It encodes CASSQGQGPGELFF.

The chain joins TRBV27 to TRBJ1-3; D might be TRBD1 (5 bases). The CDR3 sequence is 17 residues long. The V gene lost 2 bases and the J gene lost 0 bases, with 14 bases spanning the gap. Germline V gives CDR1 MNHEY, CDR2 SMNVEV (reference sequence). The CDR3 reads CASSLKRWGSSGNTIYF. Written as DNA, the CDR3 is TGTGCCAGCAGTTTAAAGAGATGGGGGAGCTCTGGAAACACCATATATTTT.

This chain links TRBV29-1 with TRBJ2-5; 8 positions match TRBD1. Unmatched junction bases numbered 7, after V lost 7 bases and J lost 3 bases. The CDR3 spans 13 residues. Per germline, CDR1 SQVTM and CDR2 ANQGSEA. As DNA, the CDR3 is TGCAGCGGATTGGACAGGGAAGAAGAGACCCAGTACTTC. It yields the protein CSGLDREEETQYF.

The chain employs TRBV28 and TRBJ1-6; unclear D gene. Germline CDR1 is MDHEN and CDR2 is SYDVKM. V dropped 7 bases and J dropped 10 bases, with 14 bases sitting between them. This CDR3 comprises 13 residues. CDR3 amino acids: CASNSLGRSPLHF. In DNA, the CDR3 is TGTGCCAGCAACTCGTTGGGGAGGTCACCCCTCCACTTT.

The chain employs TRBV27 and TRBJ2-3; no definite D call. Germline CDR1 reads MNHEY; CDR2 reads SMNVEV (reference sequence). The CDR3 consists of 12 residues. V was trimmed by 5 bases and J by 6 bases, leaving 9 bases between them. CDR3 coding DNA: TGTGCCAGCAGTCCCCTCAGGGATACGCAGTATTTT. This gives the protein CASSPLRDTQYF.

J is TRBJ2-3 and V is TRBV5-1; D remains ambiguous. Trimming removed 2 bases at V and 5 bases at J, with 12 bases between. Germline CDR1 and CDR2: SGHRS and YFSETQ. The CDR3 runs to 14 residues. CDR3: CASSLLNPGDTQYF. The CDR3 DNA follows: TGCGCCAGCAGCTTACTAAATCCCGGAGATACGCAGTATTTT.

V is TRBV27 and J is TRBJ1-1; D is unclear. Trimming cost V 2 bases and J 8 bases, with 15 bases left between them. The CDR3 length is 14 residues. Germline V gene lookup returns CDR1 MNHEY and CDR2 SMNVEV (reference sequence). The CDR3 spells CASSLRTLEPEAFF. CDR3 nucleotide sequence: TGTGCCAGCAGTTTACGGACCCTCGAGCCCGAAGCTTTCTTT.

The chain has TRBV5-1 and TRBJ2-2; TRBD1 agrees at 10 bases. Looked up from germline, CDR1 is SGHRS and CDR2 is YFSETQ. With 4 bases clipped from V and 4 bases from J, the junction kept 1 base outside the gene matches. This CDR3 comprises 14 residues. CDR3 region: CASSGDRGTGELFF. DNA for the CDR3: TGCGCCAGCAGCGGGGACAGGGGCACCGGGGAGCTGTTTTTT.

CDR3 amino acids: CASSETSTYNEQFF. The DNA of the CDR3 is TGTGCCAGCAGCGAGACATCCACCTACAATGAGCAGTTCTTC. The chain recombines TRBV9 with TRBJ2-1; D call uncertain. V lost 3 bases to trimming and J lost 2 bases, with 9 bases between them. Per the germline V gene, CDR1 is SGDLS and CDR2 is YYNGEE. This CDR3 region has 14 residues. Complete variable domain (other parts from reference TRBV9 and TRBJ2-1): DSGVTQTPKHLITATGQRVTLRCSPRSGDLSVYWYQQSLDQGLQFLIQYYNGEERAKGNILERFSAQQFPDLHSELNLSSLELGDSALYFCASSETSTYNEQFFGPGTRLTVL.

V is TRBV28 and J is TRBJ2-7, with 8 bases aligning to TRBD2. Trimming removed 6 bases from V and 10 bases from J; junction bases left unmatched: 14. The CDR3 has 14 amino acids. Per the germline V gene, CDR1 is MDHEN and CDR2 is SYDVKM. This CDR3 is CASRIGTSLALQYF. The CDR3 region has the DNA TGTGCCAGCAGGATAGGGACTAGTCTTGCCCTACAGTACTTC.

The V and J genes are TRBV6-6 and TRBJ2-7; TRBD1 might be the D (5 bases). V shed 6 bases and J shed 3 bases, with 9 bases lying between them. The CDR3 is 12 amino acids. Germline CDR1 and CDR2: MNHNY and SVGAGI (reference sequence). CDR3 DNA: TGTGCCAGCAGACGTGACAGCTACGAGCAGTACTTC. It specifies CASRRDSYEQYF.

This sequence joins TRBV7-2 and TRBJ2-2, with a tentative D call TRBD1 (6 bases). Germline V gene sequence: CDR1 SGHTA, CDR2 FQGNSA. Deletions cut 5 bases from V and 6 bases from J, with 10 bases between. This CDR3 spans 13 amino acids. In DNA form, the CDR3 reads TGTGCCAGCAGCCAGACAGGACCCGGGGAGCTGTTTTTT. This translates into CASSQTGPGELFF.

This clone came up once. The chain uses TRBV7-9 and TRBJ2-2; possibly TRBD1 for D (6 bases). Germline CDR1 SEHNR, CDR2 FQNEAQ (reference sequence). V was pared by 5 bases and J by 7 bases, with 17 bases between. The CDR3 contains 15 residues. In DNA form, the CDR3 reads TGTGCCAGCAGCGTCCAGGGGACGGGAATCGGGGAGCTGTTTTTT. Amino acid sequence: CASSVQGTGIGELFF.

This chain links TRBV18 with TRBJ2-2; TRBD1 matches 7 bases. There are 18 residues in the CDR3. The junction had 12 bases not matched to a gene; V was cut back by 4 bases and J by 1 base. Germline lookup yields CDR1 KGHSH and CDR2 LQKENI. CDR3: CASSQLPPGQWNTGELFF. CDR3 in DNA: TGTGCCAGCTCACAATTACCTCCGGGACAGTGGAACACCGGGGAGCTGTTTTTT.

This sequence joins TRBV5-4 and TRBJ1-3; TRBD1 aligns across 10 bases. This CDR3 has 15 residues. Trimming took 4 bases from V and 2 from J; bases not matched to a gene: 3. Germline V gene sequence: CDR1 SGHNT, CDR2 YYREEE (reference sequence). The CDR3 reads CASSVGQGPGNTIYF. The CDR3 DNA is TGTGCCAGCAGCGTGGGACAGGGGCCTGGAAACACCATATATTTT.

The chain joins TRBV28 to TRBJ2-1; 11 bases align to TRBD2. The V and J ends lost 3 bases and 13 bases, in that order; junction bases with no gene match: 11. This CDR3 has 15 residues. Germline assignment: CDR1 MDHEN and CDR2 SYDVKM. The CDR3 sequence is CASSFLAGGPFNQFF. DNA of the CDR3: TGTGCCAGCAGTTTCTTAGCGGGAGGGCCGTTCAATCAGTTCTTC.

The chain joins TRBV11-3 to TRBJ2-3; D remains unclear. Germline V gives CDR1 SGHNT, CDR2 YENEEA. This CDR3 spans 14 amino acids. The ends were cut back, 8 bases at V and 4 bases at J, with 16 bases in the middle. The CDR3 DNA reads TGTGCCAGCGCACATGGCAGGTCATCAGATACGCAGTATTTT. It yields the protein CASAHGRSSDTQYF.

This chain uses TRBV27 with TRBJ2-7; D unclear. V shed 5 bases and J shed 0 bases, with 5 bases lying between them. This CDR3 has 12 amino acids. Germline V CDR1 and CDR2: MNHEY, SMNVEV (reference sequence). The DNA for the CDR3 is TGTGCCAGCAGTAACTCCTCCTACGAGCAGTACTTC. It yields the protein CASSNSSYEQYF.

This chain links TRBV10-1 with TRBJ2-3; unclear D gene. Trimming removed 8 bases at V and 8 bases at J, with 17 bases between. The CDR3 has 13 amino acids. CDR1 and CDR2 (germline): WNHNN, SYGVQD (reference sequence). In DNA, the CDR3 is TGCGCCAGCGGACCGACCATCGATGGTACGCAGTATTTT. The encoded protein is CASGPTIDGTQYF.

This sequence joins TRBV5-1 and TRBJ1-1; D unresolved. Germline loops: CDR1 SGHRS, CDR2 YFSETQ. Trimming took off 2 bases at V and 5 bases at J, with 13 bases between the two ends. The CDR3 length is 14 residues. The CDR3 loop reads CASSLGNLATEAFF. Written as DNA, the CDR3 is TGCGCCAGCAGCTTAGGAAACTTAGCTACTGAAGCTTTCTTT.

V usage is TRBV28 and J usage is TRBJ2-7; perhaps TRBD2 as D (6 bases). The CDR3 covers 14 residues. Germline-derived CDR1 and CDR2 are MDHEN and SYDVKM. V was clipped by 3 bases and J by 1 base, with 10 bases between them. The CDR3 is CASSFRGGSYEQYF. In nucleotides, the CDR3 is TGTGCCAGCAGTTTCCGCGGAGGGTCCTACGAGCAGTACTTC.

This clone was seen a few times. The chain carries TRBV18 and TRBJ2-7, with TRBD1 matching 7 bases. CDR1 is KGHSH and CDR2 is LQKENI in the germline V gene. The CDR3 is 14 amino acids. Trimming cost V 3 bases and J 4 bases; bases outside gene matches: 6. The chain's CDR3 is CASSPLGQLYEQYF. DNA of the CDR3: TGTGCCAGCTCACCTCTGGGACAGTTGTACGAGCAGTACTTC.

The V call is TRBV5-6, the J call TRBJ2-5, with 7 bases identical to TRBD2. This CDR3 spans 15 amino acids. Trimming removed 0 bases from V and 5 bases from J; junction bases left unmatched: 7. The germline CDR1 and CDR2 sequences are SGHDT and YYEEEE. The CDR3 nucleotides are TGTGCCAGCAGCTTGGTTGCGGGAGATCGGGAGACCCAGTACTTC. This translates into CASSLVAGDRETQYF.

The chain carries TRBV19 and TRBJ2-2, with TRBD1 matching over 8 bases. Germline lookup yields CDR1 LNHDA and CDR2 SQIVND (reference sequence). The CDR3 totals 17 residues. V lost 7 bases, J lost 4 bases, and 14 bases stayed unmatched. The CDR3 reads CASKSWGRGRGTGELFF. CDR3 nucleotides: TGTGCCAGTAAAAGTTGGGGCAGGGGGCGGGGCACCGGGGAGCTGTTTTTT.